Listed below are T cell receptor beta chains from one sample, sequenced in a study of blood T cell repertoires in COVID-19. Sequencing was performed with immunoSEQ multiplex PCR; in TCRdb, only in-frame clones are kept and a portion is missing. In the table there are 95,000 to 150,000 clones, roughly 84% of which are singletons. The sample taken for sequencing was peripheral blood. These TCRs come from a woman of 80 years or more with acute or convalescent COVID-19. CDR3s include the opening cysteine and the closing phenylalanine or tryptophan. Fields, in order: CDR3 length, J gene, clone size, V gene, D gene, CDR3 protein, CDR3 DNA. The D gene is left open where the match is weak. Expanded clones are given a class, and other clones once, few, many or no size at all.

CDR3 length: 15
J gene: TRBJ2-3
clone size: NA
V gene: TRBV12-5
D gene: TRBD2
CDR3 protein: CASGLEGLASDTQYF
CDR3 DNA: TGTGCTAGTGGTTTGGAGGGACTAGCATCCGATACGCAGTATTTT

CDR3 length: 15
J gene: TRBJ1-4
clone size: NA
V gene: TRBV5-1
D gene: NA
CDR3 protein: CASSLEGATNEKLFF
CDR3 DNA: TGCGCCAGCAGCTTGGAGGGGGCAACTAATGAAAAACTGTTTTTT

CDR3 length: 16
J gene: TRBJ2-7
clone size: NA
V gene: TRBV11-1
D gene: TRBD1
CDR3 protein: CASSLEDRGHLYEQYF
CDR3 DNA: TGTGCCAGCAGCTTAGAGGACAGGGGGCACCTCTACGAGCAGTACTTC

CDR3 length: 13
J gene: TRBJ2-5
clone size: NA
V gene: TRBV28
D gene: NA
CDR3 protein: CASSPGGGETQYF
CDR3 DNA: TGTGCCAGCAGTCCCGGGGGAGGAGAGACCCAGTACTTC

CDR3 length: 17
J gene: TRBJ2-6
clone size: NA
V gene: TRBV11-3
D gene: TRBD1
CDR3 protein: CASSLGTGTSGANVLTF
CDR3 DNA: TGTGCCAGCAGCTTAGGGACAGGCACCTCTGGGGCCAACGTCCTGACTTTC

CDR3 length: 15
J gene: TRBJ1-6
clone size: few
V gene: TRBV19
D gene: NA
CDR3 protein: CASSGGGRTFSPLHF
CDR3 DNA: TGTGCCAGTAGTGGGGGAGGCAGGACGTTTTCACCCCTCCACTTT

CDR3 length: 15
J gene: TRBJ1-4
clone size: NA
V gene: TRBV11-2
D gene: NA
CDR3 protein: CASSLGQEINEKLFF
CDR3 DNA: TGTGCCAGCAGCTTAGGGCAGGAAATTAATGAAAAACTGTTTTTT

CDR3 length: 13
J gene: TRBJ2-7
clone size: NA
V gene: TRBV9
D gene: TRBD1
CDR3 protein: CASSRGQEVQQYF
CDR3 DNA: TGTGCCAGCAGCCGAGGACAGGAAGTTCAGCAGTACTTC

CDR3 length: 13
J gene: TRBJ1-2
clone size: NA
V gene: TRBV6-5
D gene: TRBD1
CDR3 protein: CASKRTGGYGYTF
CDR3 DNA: TGTGCCAGCAAAAGGACAGGGGGCTATGGCTACACCTTC

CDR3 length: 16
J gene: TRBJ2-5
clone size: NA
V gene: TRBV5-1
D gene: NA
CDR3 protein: CASSLVPSTGGETQYF
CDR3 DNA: TGCGCCAGCAGCTTGGTCCCATCGACAGGCGGTGAGACCCAGTACTTC

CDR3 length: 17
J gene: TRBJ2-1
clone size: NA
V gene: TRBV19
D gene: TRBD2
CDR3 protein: CASSINPSGRAVNEQFF
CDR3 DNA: TGTGCCAGTAGTATCAACCCTAGCGGGAGGGCCGTCAATGAGCAGTTCTTC

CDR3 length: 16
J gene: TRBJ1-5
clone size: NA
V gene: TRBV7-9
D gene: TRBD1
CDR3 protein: CASSLGAGGYGQPQHF
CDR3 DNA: TGTGCCAGCAGCTTAGGCGCAGGGGGCTATGGTCAGCCCCAGCATTTT

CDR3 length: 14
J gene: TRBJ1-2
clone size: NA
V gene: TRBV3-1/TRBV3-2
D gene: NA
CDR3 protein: CASSPTGIGLGYTF
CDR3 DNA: TGTGCCAGCAGCCCGACAGGAATTGGGCTAGGCTACACCTTC

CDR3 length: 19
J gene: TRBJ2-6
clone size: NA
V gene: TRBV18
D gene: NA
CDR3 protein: CASSPRPQVLSSGANVLTF
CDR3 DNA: TGTGCCAGCTCACCACGACCCCAGGTCCTGAGCTCTGGGGCCAACGTCCTGACTTTC

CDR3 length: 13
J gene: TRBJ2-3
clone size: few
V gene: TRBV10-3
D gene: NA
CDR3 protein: CAIKHRDRDTQYF
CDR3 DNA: TGTGCCATCAAACACAGGGATAGAGATACGCAGTATTTT

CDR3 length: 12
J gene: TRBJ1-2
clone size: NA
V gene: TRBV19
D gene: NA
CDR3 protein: CASAGTTYGYTF
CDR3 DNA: TGTGCCAGTGCAGGGACTACCTATGGCTACACCTTC

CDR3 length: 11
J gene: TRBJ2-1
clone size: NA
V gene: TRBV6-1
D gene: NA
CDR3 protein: CASSYDNEQFF
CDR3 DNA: TGTGCCAGCAGTTATGACAATGAGCAGTTCTTC

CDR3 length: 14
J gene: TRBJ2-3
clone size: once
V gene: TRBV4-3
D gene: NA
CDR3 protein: CASSQQTSTDTQYF
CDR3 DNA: TGCGCCAGCAGCCAGCAGACTAGCACAGATACGCAGTATTTT

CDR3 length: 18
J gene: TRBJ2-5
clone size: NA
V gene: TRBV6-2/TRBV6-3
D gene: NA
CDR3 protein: CASSRTSPDYRAQETQYF
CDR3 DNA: TGTGCCAGCAGCAGAACCAGCCCGGACTATCGGGCACAAGAGACCCAGTACTTC

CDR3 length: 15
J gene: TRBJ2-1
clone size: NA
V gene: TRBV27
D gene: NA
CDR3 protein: CASSLSGTTTGEQFF
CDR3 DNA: TGTGCCAGCAGTTTATCGGGGACAACCACGGGTGAGCAGTTCTTC

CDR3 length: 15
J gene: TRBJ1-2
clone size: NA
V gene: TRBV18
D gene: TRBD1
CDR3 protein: CASSPPGRGLSGYTF
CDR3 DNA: TGTGCCAGCTCACCACCGGGCAGGGGGCTAAGCGGCTACACCTTC

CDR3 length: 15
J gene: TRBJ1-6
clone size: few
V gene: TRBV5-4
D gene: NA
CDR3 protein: CASSLDSSYNSPLHF
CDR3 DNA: TGTGCCAGCAGCTTGGACAGCTCCTATAATTCACCCCTCCACTTT

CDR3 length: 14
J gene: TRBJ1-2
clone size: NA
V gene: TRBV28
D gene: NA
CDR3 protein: CASSSFDRNYGYTF
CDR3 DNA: TGTGCCAGCAGTTCATTCGACAGAAACTATGGCTACACCTTC

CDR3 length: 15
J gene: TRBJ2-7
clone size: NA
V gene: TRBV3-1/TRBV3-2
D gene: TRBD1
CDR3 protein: CASSSPGGTGYEQYF
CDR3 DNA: TGTGCCAGCAGCTCGCCAGGGGGAACGGGGTACGAGCAGTACTTC

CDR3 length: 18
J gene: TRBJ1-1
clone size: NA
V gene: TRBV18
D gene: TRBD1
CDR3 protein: CASSPKGTGGTTNTEAFF
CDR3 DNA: TGTGCCAGCTCACCCAAAGGGACAGGTGGAACTACGAACACTGAAGCTTTCTTT

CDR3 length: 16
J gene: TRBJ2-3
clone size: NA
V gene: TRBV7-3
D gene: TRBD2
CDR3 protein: CASSLVLAGDTDTQYF
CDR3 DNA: TGTGCCAGCAGCTTAGTCCTAGCGGGGGATACAGATACGCAGTATTTT

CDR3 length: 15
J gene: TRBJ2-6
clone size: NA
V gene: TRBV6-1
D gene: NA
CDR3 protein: CASSEIAIGANVLTF
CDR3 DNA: TGTGCCAGCAGTGAAATAGCCATTGGGGCCAACGTCCTGACTTTC

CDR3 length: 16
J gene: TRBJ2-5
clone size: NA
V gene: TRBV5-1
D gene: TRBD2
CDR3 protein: CASSLASGRAWETQYF
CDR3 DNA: TGCGCCAGCAGCTTGGCCAGCGGGAGGGCGTGGGAGACCCAGTACTTC